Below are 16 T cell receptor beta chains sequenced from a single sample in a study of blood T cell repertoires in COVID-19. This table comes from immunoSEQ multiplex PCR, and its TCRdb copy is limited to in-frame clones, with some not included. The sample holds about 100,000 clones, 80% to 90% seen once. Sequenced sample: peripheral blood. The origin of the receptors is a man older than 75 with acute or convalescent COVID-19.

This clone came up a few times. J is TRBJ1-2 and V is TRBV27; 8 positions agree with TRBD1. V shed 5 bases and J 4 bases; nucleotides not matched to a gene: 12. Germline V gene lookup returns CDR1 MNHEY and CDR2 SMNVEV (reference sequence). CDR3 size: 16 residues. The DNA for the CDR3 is TGTGCCAGCAGTCTCACCGTCACAGACAGGGGCTATGGCTACACCTTC. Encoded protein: CASSLTVTDRGYGYTF.

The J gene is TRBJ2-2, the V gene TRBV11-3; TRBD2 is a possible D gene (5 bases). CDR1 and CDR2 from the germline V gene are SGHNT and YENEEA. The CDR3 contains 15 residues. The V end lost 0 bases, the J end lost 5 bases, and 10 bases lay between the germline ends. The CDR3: CASSLDQAGTGELFF. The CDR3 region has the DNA TGTGCCAGCAGCTTAGATCAGGCGGGTACCGGGGAGCTGTTTTTT.

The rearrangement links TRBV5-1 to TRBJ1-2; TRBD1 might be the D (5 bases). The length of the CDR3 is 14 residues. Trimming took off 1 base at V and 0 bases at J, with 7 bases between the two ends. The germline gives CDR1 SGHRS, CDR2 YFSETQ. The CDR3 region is CASSLQGSNYGYTF. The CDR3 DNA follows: TGCGCCAGCAGCTTGCAGGGCTCTAACTATGGCTACACCTTC.

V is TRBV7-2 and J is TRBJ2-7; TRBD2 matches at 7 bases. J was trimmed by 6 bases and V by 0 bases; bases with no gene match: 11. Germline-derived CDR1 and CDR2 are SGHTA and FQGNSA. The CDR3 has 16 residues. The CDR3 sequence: CASSLAASGKMPEQYF. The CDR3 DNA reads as TGTGCCAGCAGCTTAGCGGCTAGCGGAAAGATGCCCGAGCAGTACTTC.

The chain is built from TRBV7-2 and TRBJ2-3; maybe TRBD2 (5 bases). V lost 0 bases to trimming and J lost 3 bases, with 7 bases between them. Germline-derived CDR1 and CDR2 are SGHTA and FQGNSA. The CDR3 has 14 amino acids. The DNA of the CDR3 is TGTGCCAGCAGCTTAGCGGGAGTTACAGATACGCAGTATTTT. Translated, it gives CASSLAGVTDTQYF. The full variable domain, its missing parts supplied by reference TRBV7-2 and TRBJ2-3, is GAGVSQSPSNKVTEKGKDVELRCDPISGHTALYWYRQSLGQGLEFLIYFQGNSAPDKSGLPSDRFSAERTGGSVSTLTIQRTQQEDSAVYLCASSLAGVTDTQYFGPGTRLTVL.

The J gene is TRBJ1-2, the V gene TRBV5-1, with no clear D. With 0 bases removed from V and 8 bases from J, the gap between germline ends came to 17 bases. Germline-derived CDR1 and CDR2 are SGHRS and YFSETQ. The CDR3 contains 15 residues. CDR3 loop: CASSLVPTFVEGYTF. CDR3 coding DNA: TGCGCCAGCAGCTTGGTCCCGACTTTTGTTGAGGGCTACACCTTC.

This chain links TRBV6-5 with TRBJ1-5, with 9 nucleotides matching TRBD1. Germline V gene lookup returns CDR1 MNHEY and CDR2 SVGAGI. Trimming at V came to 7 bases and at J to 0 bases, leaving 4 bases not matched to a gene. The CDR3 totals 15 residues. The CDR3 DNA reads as TGTGCCAGCACCTCGGACAGGGGTAGCAATCAGCCCCAGCATTTT. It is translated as CASTSDRGSNQPQHF.

CDR3 amino acids: CASSEAHTGTGEQYF. The CDR3 bases are TGTGCCAGCAGTGAAGCGCATACGGGGACTGGCGAGCAGTACTTC. The V and J genes are TRBV6-1 and TRBJ2-7, with D maybe TRBD2 (6 bases). The CDR3 runs to 15 residues. Trimming removed 0 bases from V and 6 bases from J, with 15 bases in between. Germline V lookup: CDR1 MNHNS, CDR2 SASEGT.

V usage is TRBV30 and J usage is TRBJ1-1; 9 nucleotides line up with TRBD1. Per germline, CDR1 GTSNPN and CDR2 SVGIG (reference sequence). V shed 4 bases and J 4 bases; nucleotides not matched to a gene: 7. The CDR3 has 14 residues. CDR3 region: CAWNGQGWGTEAFF. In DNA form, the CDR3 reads TGTGCCTGGAATGGACAGGGGTGGGGCACTGAAGCTTTCTTT.

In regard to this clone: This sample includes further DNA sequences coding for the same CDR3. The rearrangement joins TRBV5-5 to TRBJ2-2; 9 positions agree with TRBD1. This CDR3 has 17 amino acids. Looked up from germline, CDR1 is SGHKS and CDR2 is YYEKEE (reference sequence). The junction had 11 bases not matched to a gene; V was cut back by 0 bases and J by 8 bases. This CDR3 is CASSLGFATGGLGELFF. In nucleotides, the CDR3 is TGTGCCAGCAGCTTGGGGTTCGCGACAGGGGGGCTGGGGGAGCTGTTTTTT.

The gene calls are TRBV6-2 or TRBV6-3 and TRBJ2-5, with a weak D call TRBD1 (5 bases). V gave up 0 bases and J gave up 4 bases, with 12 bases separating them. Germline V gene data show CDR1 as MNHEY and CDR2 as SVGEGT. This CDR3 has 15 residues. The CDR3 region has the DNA TGTGCCAGCAGTTACTCGGGGCCAGCCCGAGAGACCCAGTACTTC. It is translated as CASSYSGPARETQYF.

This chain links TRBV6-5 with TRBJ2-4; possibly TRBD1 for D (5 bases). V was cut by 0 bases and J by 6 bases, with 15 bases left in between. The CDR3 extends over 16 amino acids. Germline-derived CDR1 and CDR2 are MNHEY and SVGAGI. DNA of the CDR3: TGTGCCAGCAGTTACTCGAGCTCCGGCACAGGAAACATTCAGTACTTC. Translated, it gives CASSYSSSGTGNIQYF.

The CDR3 DNA reads TGTGCCAGTAGTGTTAGCGGGAGAAGTGCCGGGGAGCTGTTTTTT. Translation gives CASSVSGRSAGELFF. The chain uses TRBV19 and TRBJ2-2; 9 bases match TRBD2. Per the germline V gene, CDR1 is LNHDA and CDR2 is SQIVND (reference sequence). The CDR3 runs 15 residues. The V gene end was trimmed by 5 bases and the J gene end by 6 bases; junction bases not matched to a gene: 7.

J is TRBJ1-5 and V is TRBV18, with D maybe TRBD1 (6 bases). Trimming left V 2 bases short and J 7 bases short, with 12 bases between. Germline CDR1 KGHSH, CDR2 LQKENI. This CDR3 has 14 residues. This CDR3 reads CASSPAHRDQPQHF. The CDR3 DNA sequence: TGTGCCAGCTCACCAGCCCACAGGGACCAGCCCCAGCATTTT.

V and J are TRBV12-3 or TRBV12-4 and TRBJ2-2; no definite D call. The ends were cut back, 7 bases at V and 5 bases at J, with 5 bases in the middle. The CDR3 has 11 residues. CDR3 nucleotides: TGTGCCAGCACCCTAACCGGGGAGCTGTTTTTT. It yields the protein CASTLTGELFF.

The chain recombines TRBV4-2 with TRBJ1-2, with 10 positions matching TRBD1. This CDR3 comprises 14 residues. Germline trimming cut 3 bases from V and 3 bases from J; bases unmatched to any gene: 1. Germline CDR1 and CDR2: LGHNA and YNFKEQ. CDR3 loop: CASSQTGGDYGYTF. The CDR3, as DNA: TGTGCCAGCAGCCAGACAGGGGGCGACTATGGCTACACCTTC.